This TCR beta chain is drawn from a study of graft-versus-host responses after intestinal transplantation. Sequenced by immunoSEQ multiplex PCR; TCRdb stores in-frame clones only, minus some. The data contain about 120,000 clones, just under 95% of them singletons. Notes on this clone: Its antigen is not known.

The V gene end was trimmed by 6 bases and the J gene end by 0 bases; junction bases not matched to a gene: 9. The CDR3 totals 17 residues. Germline V gene sequence: CDR1 MDHEN, CDR2 SYDVKM. Sequencing used unstimulated CD4+ T cells sorted from spleen or lymph node cells, obtained before intestinal transplant. The V call is TRBV28, the J call TRBJ2-1, with TRBD2 matching 9 bases. The sequence was obtained from a human donor who received an intestinal transplant. CDR3 amino acids: CASRNRLAGSSYNEQFF. DNA for the CDR3: TGTGCCAGCAGGAACCGGCTAGCGGGAAGCTCCTACAATGAGCAGTTCTTC.